What follows are 9 T cell receptor beta chains derived from one specimen sequenced in a study of T cell responses to AZD1222 COVID-19 vaccine. Method: immunoSEQ multiplex PCR; TCRdb's copy keeps in-frame clones and lacks some. The sample contains 120,000 to 150,000 clones, 85% to 90% of which appear only once. Sequencing was performed on peripheral blood, taken on day 0 of AZD1222 vaccination. The receptor set was obtained from an adult in good health.

The gene calls are TRBV7-8 and TRBJ2-3; TRBD2 matches 8 bases. CDR3 size: 15 residues. V was pared by 1 base and J by 6 bases, with 6 bases of the junction left unmatched. The germline V gene encodes CDR1 SGHVS and CDR2 FQNEAQ. CDR3 sequence reads: CASSLGGLASDTQYF. The CDR3 nucleotides read TGTGCCAGCAGCTTAGGTGGACTAGCTTCGGATACGCAGTATTTT.

V gene TRBV4-1 combines with J gene TRBJ1-1; the D gene is possibly TRBD1 (5 bases). Deletions cut 3 bases from V and 3 bases from J, with 17 bases between. The CDR3 is made up of 16 amino acids. Germline V gene sequence: CDR1 MGHRA, CDR2 YSYEKL. CDR3 amino acids: CASSQEPGPDYTEAFF. The CDR3 nucleotides are TGCGCCAGCAGCCAGGAGCCGGGACCGGATTACACTGAAGCTTTCTTT.

Turning to this clone: One end of the junction does not line up with germline, which may come from a read error. The chain combines TRBV4-1 with TRBJ2-7; 8 bases match TRBD1. CDR3 length: 14 residues. Germline CDR1 reads MGHRA; CDR2 reads YSYEKL. The CDR3: CASSEDRGSYEQYF. The DNA for the CDR3 is TGCGCCAGCAGCGAAGACAGGGGATCCTACGAGCAGTACTTC.

The chain recombines TRBV29-1 with TRBJ1-4; D may be TRBD1 (6 bases). Looked up from germline, CDR1 is SQVTM and CDR2 is ANQGSEA. The ends were cut back, 6 bases at V and 5 bases at J, with 16 bases in the middle. The CDR3 runs 14 residues. This CDR3 reads CSVASGTLNEKLFF. CDR3 DNA: TGCAGCGTCGCCTCCGGGACATTAAATGAAAAACTGTTTTTT.

The CDR3 is CASSQVSRGPYGYTF. The CDR3 DNA is TGCGCCAGCAGCCAAGTATCCAGGGGTCCCTATGGCTACACCTTC. The chain combines TRBV4-3 with TRBJ1-2; D is perhaps TRBD1 (6 bases). V shed 1 base and J shed 4 bases, with 13 bases lying between them. Germline CDR1 is LGHNA and CDR2 is YSLEER. The CDR3 loop spans 15 amino acids.

V gene TRBV4-3 combines with J gene TRBJ1-1; no clear D gene. The CDR3 is 14 amino acids. Germline CDR1 and CDR2: LGHNA and YSLEER. V was shortened by 0 bases and J by 4 bases, with 9 bases between the two germline ends. For the CDR3, the DNA is TGCGCCAGCAGCCAAGAAGGGAGACGCACTGAAGCTTTCTTT. Translated: CASSQEGRRTEAFF.

The rearrangement links TRBV19 to TRBJ1-1; D uncertain. Germline CDR1 reads LNHDA; CDR2 reads SQIVND (reference sequence). Deletions cut 2 bases from V and 5 bases from J, with 15 bases between. This CDR3 is built from 15 residues. CDR3 sequence: CASSISGRSKTEAFF. The DNA of the CDR3 is TGTGCCAGTAGTATAAGCGGCAGATCTAAGACTGAAGCTTTCTTT.

J is TRBJ1-6 and V is TRBV25-1, with 7 bases fitting TRBD1. In germline, CDR1 is MGHDK, CDR2 SYGVNS. The trim removed 10 bases at V and 9 bases at J, leaving 12 bases unmatched. The CDR3 runs 14 residues. CDR3 amino acids: CANSYVRGFSPLHF. The CDR3, as DNA: TGTGCCAACAGCTACGTCAGGGGGTTTTCACCCCTCCACTTT.

The rearrangement uses TRBV29-1 and TRBJ1-1; TRBD1 agrees at 7 bases. The CDR3 length is 15 residues. The trim removed 6 bases at V and 5 bases at J, leaving 15 bases unmatched. Germline assignment: CDR1 SQVTM and CDR2 ANQGSEA. The DNA for the CDR3 is TGCAGCGTCCGGACAGGCCGGACGTGGGATACTGAAGCTTTCTTT. Translated, it gives CSVRTGRTWDTEAFF. The entire variable domain, with the rest obtained from reference TRBV29-1 and TRBJ1-1, is as follows: SAVISQKPSRDICQRGTSLTIQCQVDSQVTMMFWYRQQPGQSLTLIATANQGSEATYESGFVIDKFPISRPNLTFSTLTVSNMSPEDSSIYLCSVRTGRTWDTEAFFGQGTRLTVV.